The present T cell receptor beta chain was sequenced within a study of cytomegalovirus exposure and HLA in healthy donors. Donors were nominally healthy when sampled, though unrecorded immune exposures were likely. Study results and limitations: Upon later analysis, TCR association rates were observed to vary by HLA locus, being highest for DRB1 and lowest for HLA-C. Clonal expansion, a later analysis showed, was greater in HLA-associated TCR beta chains than in equally common others.

With V trimmed by 4 bases and J by 6 bases, 8 bases remained unmatched. Germline lookup yields CDR1 MDHEN and CDR2 SYDVKM. The CDR3 is made up of 14 amino acids. The primer mix had 60 Vbeta and 13 Jbeta primers. Repertoires were generated with immunoSEQ multiplex PCR, while TCRdb's copy carries only in-frame clones and drops some. The sample carries 150,000 to 200,000 clones, roughly 80% recorded once. A word on this clone: The antigen is undetermined.

The sample taken for sequencing was PBMCs. The TCR comes from a man aged 50-59 years in good health and CMV-seropositive. The chain joins TRBV28 to TRBJ2-7; TRBD1 aligns across 8 bases. The CDR3 nucleotides read TGTGCCAGCAGTTCAGGGGGCGCGAGGTCCGAGCAGTACTTC. This gives the protein CASSSGGARSEQYF.